Each of the 4 T cell receptor beta chains below was sequenced from the same sample in a study of identifying expanded T cells in peripheral blood. Only in-frame clones appear in the TCRdb table, and some are missing; sequencing was by immunoSEQ multiplex PCR. This table has about 89,000 clones, approximately 86% appearing once. Input material: blood. These receptors originate from a person aged 18 to 69 in good health.

This chain joins TRBV7-3 and TRBJ1-1, with D tentatively TRBD1 (5 bases). Trimming stripped 6 bases from V and 1 base from J, with 18 bases between. The CDR3 runs 16 residues. The germline V gene has CDR1 SGHTA and CDR2 FQGTGA. This CDR3 is CASRPLNVGQNTEAFF. The CDR3, as DNA: TGTGCCAGCAGACCACTAAATGTAGGACAGAACACTGAAGCTTTCTTT. Using reference TRBV7-3 and TRBJ1-1 for the parts outside the CDR3, the full variable domain is GAGVSQTPSNKVTEKGKYVELRCDPISGHTALYWYRQSLGQGPEFLIYFQGTGAADDSGLPNDRFFAVRPEGSVSTLKIQRTERGDSAVYLCASRPLNVGQNTEAFFGQGTRLTVV.

This chain connects TRBV7-2 to TRBJ1-1; 9 bases are a match to TRBD1. V trimming: 5 bases; J trimming: 3 bases; junction bases outside the gene matches: 4. Germline CDR1 is SGHTA and CDR2 is FQGNSA. The CDR3 is 14 amino acids. Here the CDR3 reads CASSQGQGHTEAFF. The CDR3 DNA reads as TGTGCCAGCAGCCAGGGACAGGGTCACACTGAAGCTTTCTTT. Complete variable domain (other parts from reference TRBV7-2 and TRBJ1-1): GAGVSQSPSNKVTEKGKDVELRCDPISGHTALYWYRQSLGQGLEFLIYFQGNSAPDKSGLPSDRFSAERTGGSVSTLTIQRTQQEDSAVYLCASSQGQGHTEAFFGQGTRLTVV.

The V gene is TRBV5-1, the J gene TRBJ2-3, with 8 bases identical to TRBD1. V lost 3 bases and J lost 0; bases outside the gene matches: 6. This CDR3 contains 16 residues. Per the germline V gene, CDR1 is SGHRS and CDR2 is YFSETQ. The CDR3: CASSSGQGSSTDTQYF. The CDR3 nucleotides are TGCGCCAGCAGCTCAGGACAGGGCTCCAGCACAGATACGCAGTATTTT.

The V call is TRBV5-6, the J call TRBJ2-1; 8 bases match TRBD1. J gave up 8 bases and V 0 bases, and 10 bases lay outside the gene matches. CDR1 is SGHDT and CDR2 is YYEEEE in the germline V gene. The CDR3 loop spans 16 amino acids. The chain's CDR3 is CASSLVWTGLGDEQFF. The CDR3 DNA sequence: TGTGCCAGCAGCTTGGTATGGACAGGGCTGGGCGATGAGCAGTTCTTC.